These 13 T cell receptor beta chains were all obtained from the same sample, sequenced in a study of T-cell reconstitution after alpha-beta-depleted transplantation in children. Unique molecular identifiers were incorporated into the prepared TCRbeta library. MiXCR was run by TCRdb on the PCR reads, yielding one entry per CDR3 protein. The table has 150,000 to 250,000 distinct CDR3 sequences, roughly 15% seen once. Sequences were derived from PBMCs from the stem cell graft donor, sampled from the stem cell graft. These receptors all stem from a human donor who donated a stem cell graft to a child with acute lymphoblastic leukemia.

This clonotype occurred a few times. The rearrangement links TRBV21-1 to TRBJ2-5; the table's D call, TRBD2, has no DNA check behind it. TRBV21-1 is an annotated pseudogene. The CDR3 spans 16 residues. CDR3: CASSPGREGLQETQYF. CDR3 nucleotide sequence: TGTGCCAGCAGCCCGGGGCGGGAGGGCCTCCAAGAGACCCAGTACTTC.

This clonotype showed up many times. The chain carries TRBV24-1 and TRBJ2-7; unclear D gene. The CDR3 extends over 15 amino acids. The V end was cut by 5 bases, the J end by 2 bases, with 15 bases between. Germline V gives CDR1 KGHDR, CDR2 SFDVKD. As DNA, the CDR3 is TGTGCCACCAGTGTCGTCGGAGAAGGACCCTACGAGCAGTACTTC. It codes for CATSVVGEGPYEQYF.

This clonotype appeared many times. The chain is built from TRBV25-1 and TRBJ2-3; possibly TRBD1 or TRBD2 for D (5 bases each). Deletions cut 8 bases from V and 0 bases from J, with 12 bases between. Germline V CDR1 and CDR2: MGHDK, SYGVNS. CDR3 size: 14 residues. CDR3 sequence reads: CASGTVASTDTQYF. In nucleotides, the CDR3 is TGTGCCAGCGGGACCGTGGCTAGCACAGATACGCAGTATTTT.

Points on this clonotype: A much more abundant neighbour one base away suggests this may be a read error. The chain uses TRBV7-9 and TRBJ2-2; 9 bases match TRBD2. Germline CDR1 and CDR2: SEHNR and FQNEAQ (reference sequence). The trim removed 1 base at V and 4 bases at J, leaving 4 bases unmatched. The CDR3 covers 16 residues. For the CDR3, the DNA is TGTGCCAGCAGCTTAGTGAGCGGGGGGAGCACCGGGGAGCTGTTTTTT. Protein sequence: CASSLVSGGSTGELFF.

This clonotype was counted ten times or more. This rearrangement joins TRBV11-2 to TRBJ2-7; D is uncertain. CDR3 length: 12 residues. The germline V and J ends were trimmed by 1 base and 3 bases, with 4 bases remaining between them. Germline V gives CDR1 SGHAT, CDR2 FQNNGV. The CDR3 protein is CASSLVRYEQYF. The CDR3 DNA reads as TGTGCCAGCAGCTTAGTTCGCTACGAGCAGTACTTC.

This clonotype has ten or more counts. The V and J genes are TRBV6-1 and TRBJ2-4; a possible D gene is TRBD1 (6 bases). The CDR3 is 16 residues long. V lost 6 bases to trimming and J lost 1 base, with 16 bases between them. Per germline, CDR1 MNHNS and CDR2 SASEGT. The CDR3 DNA reads as TGTGCCAGCAGGGCGCAGGGGAAAGCGGCCAAAAACATTCAGTACTTC. It is translated as CASRAQGKAAKNIQYF.

Only a few counts were recorded for this clonotype. The chain joins TRBV28 to TRBJ1-1; no clear D gene. Trimming cost V 3 bases and J 1 base, with 9 bases left between them. The germline CDR1 and CDR2 sequences are MDHEN and SYDVKM. The CDR3 has 14 amino acids. CDR3 loop: CASSFEAGNTEAFF. The CDR3 DNA reads as TGTGCCAGCAGTTTTGAGGCAGGGAACACTGAAGCTTTCTTT. The full variable domain, its missing parts supplied by reference TRBV28 and TRBJ1-1, is DVKVTQSSRYLVKRTGEKVFLECVQDMDHENMFWYRQDPGLGLRLIYFSYDVKMKEKGDIPEGYSVSREKKERFSLILESASTNQTSMYLCASSFEAGNTEAFFGQGTRLTVV.

This clonotype showed up many times. The chain employs TRBV20-1 and TRBJ2-3; D tentatively reads TRBD1 or TRBD2 (6 bases each). CDR3 length equals 15 residues. The germline V gene has CDR1 DFQATT and CDR2 SNEGSKA (reference sequence). Trimming took off 5 bases at V and 0 bases at J, with 15 bases between the two ends. The CDR3 loop reads CSAPLPGASTDTQYF. CDR3 DNA: TGCAGTGCTCCACTACCGGGGGCGAGCACAGATACGCAGTATTTT.

This clonotype was found many times. The chain uses TRBV29-1 and TRBJ1-1; no reliable D call. Germline CDR1 and CDR2: SQVTM and ANQGSEA. The CDR3 runs 12 residues. V gave up 7 bases and J gave up 2 bases, with 11 bases separating them. For the CDR3, the DNA is TGCAGCGCCCGCGGCCCTAACACTGAAGCTTTCTTT. Protein: CSARGPNTEAFF.

This clonotype was counted many times. The rearrangement joins TRBV4-1 to TRBJ2-1; D call uncertain. The CDR3 has 13 residues. The germline V gene has CDR1 MGHRA and CDR2 YSYEKL. V lost 4 bases and J 2 bases, leaving 6 bases between the germline ends. CDR3 nucleotides: TGCGCCAGCAGCCCAGAAACCTACAATGAGCAGTTCTTC. Its protein product is CASSPETYNEQFF.

This chain uses TRBV5-1 with TRBJ2-3; D gene ambiguous. The CDR3 sequence is 12 residues long. V lost 2 bases, J lost 7 bases, and 8 bases lay in between. The germline gives CDR1 SGHRS, CDR2 YFSETQ. CDR3 DNA: TGCGCCAGCAGCTTTCCGGAAAATACGCAGTATTTT. This encodes CASSFPENTQYF.

This clonotype was observed many times. V and J are TRBV29-1 and TRBJ2-7; D may correspond to TRBD1 or TRBD2 (6 bases each). CDR1 SQVTM and CDR2 ANQGSEA come from the germline V gene. Trimming took 1 base from V and 2 from J, leaving 9 bases between them. The CDR3 has 13 residues. The CDR3 region has the DNA TGCAGCGTTGAAGGGGGGGCCACCTACGAGCAGTACTTC. Encoded protein: CSVEGGATYEQYF.

This clonotype was observed at least ten times. The V call is TRBV7-2, the J call TRBJ1-2; no clear D gene. V was clipped by 3 bases and J by 4 bases, with 12 bases between them. Germline values: CDR1 SGHTA, CDR2 FQGNSA. CDR3 length equals 14 residues. The chain's CDR3 is CASSFRADPYGYTF. DNA of the CDR3: TGTGCCAGCAGCTTCCGAGCTGATCCCTATGGCTACACCTTC.